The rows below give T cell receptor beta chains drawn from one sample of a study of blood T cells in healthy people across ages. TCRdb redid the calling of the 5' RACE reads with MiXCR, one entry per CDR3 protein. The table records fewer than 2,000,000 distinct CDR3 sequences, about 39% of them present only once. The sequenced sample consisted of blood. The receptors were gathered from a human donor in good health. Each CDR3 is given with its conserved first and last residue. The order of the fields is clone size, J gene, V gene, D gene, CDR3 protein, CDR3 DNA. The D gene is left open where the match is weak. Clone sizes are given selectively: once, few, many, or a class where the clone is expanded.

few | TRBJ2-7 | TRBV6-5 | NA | CASSYGSVVPNEQYF | TGTGCCAGCAGTTACGGATCTGTAGTGCCCAACGAGCAGTACTTC
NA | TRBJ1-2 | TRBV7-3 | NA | CAGSSQGGDGYTF | TGTGCCGGCAGCTCACAGGGAGGAGATGGCTACACCTTC
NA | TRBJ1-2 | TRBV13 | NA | CASSLFAQDGGYTF | TGTGCCAGCAGCTTATTCGCACAGGATGGGGGCTACACCTTC
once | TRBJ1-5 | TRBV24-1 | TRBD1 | CAIGTAYSNQPQHF | TGTGCCATCGGGACAGCTTACAGCAATCAGCCCCAGCATTTT
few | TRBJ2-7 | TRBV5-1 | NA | CASSPGSSTDYEQYF | TGCGCCAGCAGCCCCGGCTCTTCGACAGACTACGAGCAGTACTTC
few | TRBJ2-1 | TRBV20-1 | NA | CSARSRGLVSYNEQFF | TGCAGTGCTAGAAGTAGGGGACTCGTATCCTACAATGAGCAGTTCTTC
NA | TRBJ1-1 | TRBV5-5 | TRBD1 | CASSTLTGTNTEAFF | TGTGCCAGCAGCACCTTGACAGGGACGAACACTGAAGCTTTCTTT
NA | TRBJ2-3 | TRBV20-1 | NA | CSALPLWGVRTDTQYF | TGCAGTGCTCTTCCCCTGTGGGGTGTCCGCACAGATACGCAGTATTTT
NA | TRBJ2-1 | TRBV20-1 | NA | CSATQGIGETQFF | TGCAGTGCTACTCAGGGGATTGGAGAGACCCAGTTCTTC
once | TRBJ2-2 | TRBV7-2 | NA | CASSLIQLRTGELFF | TGTGCCAGCAGCTTAATTCAGTTACGGACCGGGGAGCTGTTTTTT
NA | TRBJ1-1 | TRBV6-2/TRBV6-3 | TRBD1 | CASSRTGQLQAFF | TGTGCCAGCAGCCGAACGGGACAGCTCCAAGCTTTCTTT
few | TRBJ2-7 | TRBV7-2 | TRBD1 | CASSLVSGTGAYEQYF | TGTGCCAGCAGCTTAGTGTCTGGGACAGGGGCCTACGAGCAGTACTTC
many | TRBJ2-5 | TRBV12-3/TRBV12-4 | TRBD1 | CASRLTLGQEETQYF | TGTGCCAGCAGATTAACCCTCGGACAGGAAGAGACCCAGTACTTC
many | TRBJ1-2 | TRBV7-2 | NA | CASSFGTQGGYTF | TGTGCCAGCAGCTTTGGTACTCAGGGTGGCTACACCTTC
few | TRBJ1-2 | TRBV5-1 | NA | CASTDSQFNYGYTF | TGCGCCAGCACCGACAGCCAGTTTAACTATGGCTACACCTTC
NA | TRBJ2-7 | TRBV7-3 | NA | CASSLIGGRAYEQYF | TGTGCCAGCAGCTTAATCGGGGGCAGGGCATACGAGCAGTACTTC
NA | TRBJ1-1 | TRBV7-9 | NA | CASSLMQENTEAFF | TGTGCCAGCAGCTTGATGCAGGAGAACACTGAAGCTTTCTTT
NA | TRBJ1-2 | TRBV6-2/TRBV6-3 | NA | CASVRGPNHGYTF | TGTGCCTCCGTCCGGGGACCTAACCATGGCTACACCTTC
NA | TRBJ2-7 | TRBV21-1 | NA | CASSKVANSYEQYF | TGTGCCAGCAGCAAAGTTGCCAACTCCTACGAGCAGTACTTC
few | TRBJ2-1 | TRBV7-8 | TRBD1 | CASSLAGQGTYNEQFF | TGTGCCAGCAGCTTAGCGGGACAGGGGACCTACAATGAGCAGTTCTTC
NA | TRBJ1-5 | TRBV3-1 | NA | CASSQVGTNQPQHF | TGTGCCAGCAGCCAAGTAGGGACCAATCAGCCCCAGCATTTT
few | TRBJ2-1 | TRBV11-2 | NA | CASSFVGGPNEQFF | TGTGCCAGCAGCTTCGTAGGGGGGCCCAATGAGCAGTTCTTC
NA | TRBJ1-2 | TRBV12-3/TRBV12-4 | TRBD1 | CASSLGTGGKVRGYTF | TGTGCCAGCAGCCTTGGGACAGGGGGAAAGGTGCGTGGCTACACCTTC
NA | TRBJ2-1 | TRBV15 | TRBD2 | CATSQGGLAVAYNEQFF | TGTGCCACCAGCCAAGGAGGACTAGCGGTGGCCTACAATGAGCAGTTCTTC
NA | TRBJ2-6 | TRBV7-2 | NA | CASTPEDSGANVLTF | TGTGCCAGCACCCCCGAGGACTCTGGGGCCAACGTCCTGACTTTC
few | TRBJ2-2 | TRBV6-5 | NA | CASRKNPRELFF | TGTGCCAGCAGAAAAAACCCCAGGGAGCTGTTTTTT
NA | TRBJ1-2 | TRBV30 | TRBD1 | CAWSKTGGYGYTF | TGTGCCTGGAGTAAGACAGGGGGATATGGCTACACCTTC
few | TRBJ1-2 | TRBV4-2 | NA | CASSQAPHSNYGYTF | TGTGCCAGCAGCCAAGCTCCCCATTCTAACTATGGCTACACCTTC
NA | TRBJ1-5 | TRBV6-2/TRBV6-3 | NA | CASSYTDVGSQPQHF | TGTGCCAGCAGTTACACCGACGTGGGAAGTCAGCCCCAGCATTTT
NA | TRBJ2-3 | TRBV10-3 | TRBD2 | CAISSISGGTDTQYF | TGTGCCATCAGCAGCATTAGCGGGGGCACAGATACGCAGTATTTT
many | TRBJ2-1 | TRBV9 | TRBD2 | CASSVDGGGYNEQFF | TGTGCCAGCAGCGTAGATGGCGGGGGTTACAATGAGCAGTTCTTC
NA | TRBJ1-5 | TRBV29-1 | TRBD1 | CSVAWDSNQLQHF | TGCAGCGTTGCATGGGACAGCAATCAGCTCCAGCATTTT
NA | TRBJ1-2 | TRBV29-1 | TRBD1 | CSVDDVDRGLGYTF | TGCAGCGTTGATGATGTGGACAGGGGGCTTGGCTACACCTTC
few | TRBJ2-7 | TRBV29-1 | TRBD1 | CSAGSREGDRVYEQYF | TGCAGCGCAGGCAGTCGCGAAGGGGACAGGGTTTACGAGCAGTACTTC
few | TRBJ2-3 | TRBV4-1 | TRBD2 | CASGRLAASTDTQYF | TGCGCCAGCGGCCGACTAGCGGCGAGCACAGATACGCAGTATTTT
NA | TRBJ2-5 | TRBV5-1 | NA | CASKGLSQETQYF | TGCGCCAGCAAAGGGCTTAGCCAGGAGACCCAGTACTTC
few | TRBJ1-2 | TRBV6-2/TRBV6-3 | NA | CASSYLRDTSGYTF | TGTGCCAGCAGTTACTTGAGGGACACGTCCGGCTACACCTTC
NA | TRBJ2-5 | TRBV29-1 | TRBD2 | CSVEGLAGLSETQYF | TGCAGCGTTGAAGGACTAGCGGGGTTATCGGAGACCCAGTACTTC
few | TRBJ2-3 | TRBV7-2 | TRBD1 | CASSLWGQITDTQYF | TGTGCCAGCAGCTTATGGGGACAGATCACAGATACGCAGTATTTT
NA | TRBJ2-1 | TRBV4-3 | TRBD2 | CASSRLGRANEQFF | TGCGCCAGCAGCCGACTGGGGAGGGCCAATGAGCAGTTCTTC